This TCR beta chain was documented in a study of blood T cells in healthy people across ages. Trimming stripped 3 bases from V and 4 bases from J, with 12 bases between. Germline-derived CDR1 and CDR2 are DFQATT and SNEGSKA (reference sequence). The CDR3 has 13 amino acids. This clonotype was recorded a few times. A second PCR, run for roughly 6 to 11 cycles, used a sample-barcoded 5' primer plus a J-beta primer mix. TCRdb called the 5' RACE reads again in MiXCR, with one record for every CDR3 protein. The sample consists of 800,000 to 950,000 distinct CDR3 sequences, roughly 28% of them appearing once. These data were also filed under a second study, of T cells of mothers and their children. From that report: The whole RNA yield was converted to cDNA, roughly 1.5 ug per 15 ul. Overlap ran slightly, non-significantly higher for related than unrelated mother-child pairs.

The receptor comes from a woman in her 40s in good health. The chain couples TRBV20-1 to TRBJ1-1; D is uncertain. The sample comprised blood. CDR3 protein: CSASRPGSTEAFF. The CDR3 nucleotides read TGCAGTGCTAGCCGCCCAGGTAGCACTGAAGCTTTCTTT.